This is a list of T cell receptor beta chains from one sample in a study of cytomegalovirus exposure and HLA in healthy donors. Method: immunoSEQ multiplex PCR; TCRdb's copy keeps in-frame clones and lacks some. The sample comprises around 150,000 clones, approximately 65% of which are singletons, and 6.5% rests with the top ten. Input material: PBMCs. Receptors were obtained from a woman in her sixties in good health and CMV-seronegative. CDR3s include the opening cysteine and the closing phenylalanine or tryptophan.

j_call v_call cdr3_aa
TRBJ2-6 TRBV5-6 CASTRTGGSGANVLTF
TRBJ1-1 TRBV18 CASSPWGGGTEAFF
TRBJ1-5 TRBV7-6 CASSLAGGGNQPQHF
TRBJ1-1 TRBV19 CASKKRGANTEAFF
TRBJ2-3 TRBV6-4 CASSPGGRGTDTQYF
TRBJ2-7 TRBV7-9 CASTGYGTGLNEQYF
TRBJ1-5 TRBV28 CASSLVGGNQPQHF
TRBJ2-1 TRBV11-3 CASSHYFVGSYNEQFF
TRBJ2-7 TRBV28 CASSPPGYSYEQYF
TRBJ1-5 TRBV6-1 CASSEGQAQPQHF
TRBJ1-1 TRBV2 CARPLGQGYTEAFF
TRBJ1-2 TRBV7-2 CASSLVGYGYTF
TRBJ2-6 TRBV11-2 CASSLARQGGANVLTF
TRBJ2-1 TRBV10-3 CAITDEGQARGNEQFF
TRBJ2-7 TRBV6-5 CASARDIYEQYF
- TRBV18 CASSQMALAIDEQYF
TRBJ1-5 TRBV7-2 CASSEGNQPQHF
TRBJ1-4 TRBV7-2 CASSLDLQGGKLFF
TRBJ1-2 TRBV5-6 CASSLSGGGYTF
TRBJ1-1 TRBV28 CASREDRGWGAEAFF
TRBJ1-5 TRBV2 CASSLSRGSNQPQHF
TRBJ2-3 TRBV6-5 CASSSGIFTDTQYF
TRBJ2-1 TRBV16 CASSQSFGSISEQFF
TRBJ2-7 TRBV5-1 CASSPFRGYEQYF
TRBJ2-5 TRBV28 CASRKRDRDVGWGGETQYF
TRBJ2-7 TRBV28 CASSSRTSGSYEQYF
TRBJ1-1 TRBV10-3 CAISESRGQVTEAFF
TRBJ2-5 TRBV28 CASSPPRLALETQYF
TRBJ1-2 TRBV14 CASSHRASYGYTF
TRBJ1-4 TRBV7-9 CASSAGGEKLFF
TRBJ1-2 TRBV5-1 CASSLTPGRGRGNYGYTF
TRBJ2-2 TRBV5-4 CASSHRGQGASTGELFF
TRBJ1-2 TRBV19 CASSTRQGSYGYTF
TRBJ2-2 TRBV16 CASSRSGANTGELFF
TRBJ2-5 TRBV6-6 CASRIAGGATEETQYF
TRBJ2-3 TRBV19 CASSSGGSGSTDTQYF
TRBJ1-6 TRBV9 CASRGTGKDNSPLHF
TRBJ2-3 TRBV9 CASSVDPGGLITDTQYF
TRBJ1-1 TRBV19 CASSTRDRGNYPAFF
TRBJ2-7 TRBV25-1 CASSGAGSNGEQYF
TRBJ1-1 TRBV15 CATSTAGRNTEAFF
TRBJ2-6 TRBV19 CASSREGMSLSGANVLTF